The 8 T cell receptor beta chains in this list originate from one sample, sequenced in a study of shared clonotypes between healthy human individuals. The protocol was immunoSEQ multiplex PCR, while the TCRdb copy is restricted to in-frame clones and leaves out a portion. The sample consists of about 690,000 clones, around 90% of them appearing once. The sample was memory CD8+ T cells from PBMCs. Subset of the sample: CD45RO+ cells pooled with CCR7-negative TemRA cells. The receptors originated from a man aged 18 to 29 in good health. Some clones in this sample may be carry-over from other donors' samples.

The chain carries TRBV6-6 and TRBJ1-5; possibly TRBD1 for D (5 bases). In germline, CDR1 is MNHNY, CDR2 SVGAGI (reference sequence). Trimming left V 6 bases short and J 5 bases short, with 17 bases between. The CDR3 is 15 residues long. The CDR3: CASSAREGPHQPQHF. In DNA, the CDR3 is TGTGCCAGCAGCGCCAGGGAGGGCCCCCATCAGCCCCAGCATTTT.

CDR3 bases: TGTGCCAGCAGTCTAGCTGGGGGCGCGAGCTACGAGCAGTACTTC. It codes for CASSLAGGASYEQYF. The genes are TRBV7-3 and TRBJ2-7; tentatively, D is TRBD1 (6 bases). V shed 6 bases and J shed 3 bases, with 18 bases lying between them. In germline, CDR1 is SGHTA, CDR2 FQGTGA. This CDR3 region has 15 residues.

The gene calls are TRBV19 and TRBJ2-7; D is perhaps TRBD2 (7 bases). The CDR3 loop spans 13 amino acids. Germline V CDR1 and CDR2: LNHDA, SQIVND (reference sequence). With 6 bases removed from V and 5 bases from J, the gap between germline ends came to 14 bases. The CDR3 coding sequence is TGTGCCAGTAGGGGGACTACAGGGCACGAGCAGTACTTC. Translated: CASRGTTGHEQYF.

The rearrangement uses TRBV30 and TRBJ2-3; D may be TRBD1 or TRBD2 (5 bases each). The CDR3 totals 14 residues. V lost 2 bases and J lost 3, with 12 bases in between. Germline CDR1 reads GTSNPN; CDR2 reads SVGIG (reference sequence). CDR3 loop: CAWSMGEWTDTQYF. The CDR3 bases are TGTGCCTGGAGTATGGGGGAGTGGACAGATACGCAGTATTTT.

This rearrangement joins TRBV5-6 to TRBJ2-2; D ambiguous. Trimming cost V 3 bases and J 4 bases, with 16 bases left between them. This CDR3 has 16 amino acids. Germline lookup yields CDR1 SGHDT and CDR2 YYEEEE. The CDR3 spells CASSSYRVGVTGELFF. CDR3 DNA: TGTGCCAGCAGCTCGTATCGGGTAGGCGTCACCGGGGAGCTGTTTTTT.

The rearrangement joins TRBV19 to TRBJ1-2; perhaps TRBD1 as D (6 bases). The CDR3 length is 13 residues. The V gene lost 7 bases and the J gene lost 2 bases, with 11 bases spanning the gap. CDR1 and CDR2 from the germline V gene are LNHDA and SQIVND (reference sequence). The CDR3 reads CASTIGGNYGYTF. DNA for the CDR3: TGTGCCAGTACCATCGGGGGCAACTATGGCTACACCTTC.

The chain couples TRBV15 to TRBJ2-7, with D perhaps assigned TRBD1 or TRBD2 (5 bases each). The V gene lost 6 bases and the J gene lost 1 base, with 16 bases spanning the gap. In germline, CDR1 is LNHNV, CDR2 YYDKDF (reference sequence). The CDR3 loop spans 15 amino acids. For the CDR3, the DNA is TGTGCCACCAGGAGATCGGGACGGAATTCCTACGAGCAGTACTTC. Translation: CATRRSGRNSYEQYF.

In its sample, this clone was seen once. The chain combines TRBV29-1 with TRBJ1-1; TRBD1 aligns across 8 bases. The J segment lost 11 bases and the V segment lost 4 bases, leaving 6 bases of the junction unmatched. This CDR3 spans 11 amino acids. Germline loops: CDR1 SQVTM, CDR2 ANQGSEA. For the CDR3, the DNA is TGCAGCGTTGTCGCAGGGGGCGTTGCTTTCTTT. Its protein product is CSVVAGGVAFF.